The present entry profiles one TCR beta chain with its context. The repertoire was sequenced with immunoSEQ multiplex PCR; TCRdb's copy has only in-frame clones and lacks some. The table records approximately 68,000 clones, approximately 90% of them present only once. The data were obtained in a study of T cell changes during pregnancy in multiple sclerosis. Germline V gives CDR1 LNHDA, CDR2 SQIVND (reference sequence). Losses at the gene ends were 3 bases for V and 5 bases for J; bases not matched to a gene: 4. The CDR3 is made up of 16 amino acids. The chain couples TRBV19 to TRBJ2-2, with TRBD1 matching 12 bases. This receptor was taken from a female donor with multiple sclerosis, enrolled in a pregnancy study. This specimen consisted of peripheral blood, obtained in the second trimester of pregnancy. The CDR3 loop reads CASSMGDRGPTGELFF. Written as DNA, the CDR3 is TGTGCCAGTAGTATGGGGGACAGGGGGCCGACCGGGGAGCTGTTTTTT.